One and the same sample provided the 3 T cell receptor beta chains below, sequenced in a study of T-cell memory formation after mild COVID-19. A single record per CDR3 protein comes from TCRdb applying MiXCR to the 5' RACE reads. The sample includes about 260,000 distinct CDR3 sequences, 15% to 20% of them seen just once. The sequenced sample was PBMCs or a T cell subset sorted from them (not recorded which). The receptors were gathered from a man in his late teens or twenties who had mild COVID-19 (a few samples of this study predate the infection). Cell type and time point are not known.

This chain links TRBV12-3 or TRBV12-4 with TRBJ2-3; 8 bases align to TRBD1. V lost 8 bases and J lost 3; bases outside the gene matches: 1. The CDR3 sequence is 12 residues long. Here the CDR3 DNA reads TGTGCCAGCCGACAGGGGACAGATACGCAGTATTTT. Translation gives CASRQGTDTQYF.

V is TRBV6-2 or TRBV6-3 and J is TRBJ2-7, with D possibly TRBD2 on 5 matching bases. Germline CDR1 MNHEY, CDR2 SVGEGT. With 1 base removed from V and 12 bases from J, the gap between germline ends came to 22 bases. The CDR3 is made up of 15 amino acids. The CDR3 coding sequence is TGTGCCAGCAGTTACTACCCCGACGTGAGGGCTCTCTCGTACGTC. Translation gives CASSYYPDVRALSYV.

This clonotype was counted only a few times. The chain has TRBV6-6 and TRBJ2-7; D unclear. CDR1 and CDR2 from the germline V gene are MNHNY and SVGAGI (reference sequence). V gave up 2 bases and J gave up 5 bases, with 10 bases separating them. The CDR3 totals 13 residues. The chain's CDR3 is CASSYTQIHEQYF. The CDR3 coding sequence is TGTGCCAGCAGTTACACCCAAATCCACGAGCAGTACTTC.